A selection of T cell receptor beta chains follows, all from one sample in a study of regulatory T cells in long-lasting Graves disease. From the multiplex PCR reads, TCRdb called clonotypes with MiXCR, one entry per CDR3 protein. The sample includes more than 300,000 distinct CDR3 sequences, roughly 25% of them seen just once. Sequences were derived from peripheral blood mononuclear cells (PBMCs), sampled when the disease was refractory, from a patient treated with antithyroid drugs. These receptors all stem from a woman aged 40 to 49 with Graves disease. CDR3s include the opening cysteine and the closing phenylalanine or tryptophan. A D gene is named only where the DNA matches it firmly. Only some rows state a clone size, as once, few, many or a class for expanded clones.

TRBD1 TRBJ2-3 TRBV24-1 - CATSDPARQGSTDTQYF TGTGCCACCAGTGATCCCGCGAGACAGGGCAGCACAGATACGCAGTATTTT
- TRBJ1-1 TRBV2 many CASSGGVWSTGVAEAFF TGTGCCAGCAGTGGGGGTGTCTGGTCAACCGGGGTCGCTGAAGCTTTCTTT
TRBD1 TRBJ1-5 TRBV4-1 - CASSRNRGSNQPQHF TGCGCCAGCAGCCGAAACAGGGGTAGCAATCAGCCCCAGCATTTT
- TRBJ1-1 TRBV28 many CASIAGGWGITEAFF TGTGCCAGCATAGCGGGGGGTTGGGGTATCACTGAAGCTTTCTTT
TRBD1 TRBJ2-7 TRBV29-1 - CSVIQGSYEQYF TGCAGCGTGATACAGGGGTCCTACGAGCAGTACTTC
TRBD1 TRBJ1-4 TRBV28 many CASRAGGQPTNEKLFF TGTGCCAGCAGGGCAGGGGGTCAACCAACTAATGAAAAACTGTTTTTT
- TRBJ2-7 TRBV28 many CASHTPRGGYEQYF TGTGCCAGCCATACCCCTCGCGGTGGTTACGAGCAGTACTTC
- TRBJ1-3 TRBV7-9 - CASSSKGLTAGNTIYF TGTGCCAGCAGCTCAAAAGGATTGACGGCGGGAAACACCATATATTTT
- TRBJ1-2 TRBV12-3/TRBV12-4 many CASSLQEVFGYTF TGTGCCAGCAGTTTACAGGAGGTTTTTGGCTACACCTTC
TRBD1 TRBJ2-2 TRBV13 many CATRQGANTGELFF TGTGCCACCAGACAGGGAGCGAACACCGGGGAGCTGTTTTTT
TRBD2 TRBJ2-3 TRBV5-5 - CASSWRLAGPTDTQYF TGTGCCAGCAGCTGGAGACTAGCGGGGCCCACAGATACGCAGTATTTT
- TRBJ1-5 TRBV12-3/TRBV12-4 many CASKKVESNQPQHF TGTGCCAGCAAAAAAGTCGAAAGCAATCAGCCCCAGCATTTT
- TRBJ2-7 TRBV7-8 many CASSWGPRAYEQYF TGTGCCAGCAGCTGGGGGCCTAGGGCCTACGAGCAGTACTTC
- TRBJ1-1 TRBV2 many CASSRKWSTEAFF TGTGCCAGCAGCCGTAAATGGTCCACTGAAGCTTTCTTT
- TRBJ2-2 TRBV2 many CASNTGSHTGELFF TGTGCCAGCAACACAGGGTCCCACACCGGGGAGCTGTTTTTT
- TRBJ1-2 TRBV28 many CASSLDGYGYTF TGTGCCAGCAGTCTCGACGGGTATGGCTACACCTTC
TRBD2 TRBJ2-7 TRBV11-2 many CASSLIGLAPEQYF TGTGCCAGCAGCTTAATTGGACTAGCACCCGAGCAGTACTTC
- TRBJ2-6 TRBV11-2 - CASSLGIGANVLTF TGTGCCAGCAGCTTGGGGATAGGGGCCAACGTCCTGACTTTC
- TRBJ2-7 TRBV5-1 - CASSLAPGTIRPEQYF TGCGCCAGCAGCTTGGCCCCCGGTACTATCCGGCCGGAGCAGTACTTC
- TRBJ2-3 TRBV29-1 - CSVERGGTDTQYF TGCAGCGTTGAAAGGGGAGGCACAGATACGCAGTATTTT
TRBD2 TRBJ2-7 TRBV10-3 many CATGRPENYEQYF TGTGCCACCGGGAGGCCAGAAAACTACGAGCAGTACTTC
TRBD1 TRBJ1-2 TRBV28 - CASSEATGQRGGYTF TGTGCCAGCAGTGAAGCGACAGGGCAGAGGGGTGGCTACACCTTC
- TRBJ2-5 TRBV2 many CASSGSETQYF TGTGCCAGCAGCGGCAGCGAGACCCAGTACTTC
- TRBJ1-6 TRBV7-9 many CASSLALGAPLHF TGTGCCAGCAGCTTAGCGCTAGGGGCACCCCTCCACTTT
TRBD1 TRBJ1-2 TRBV28 many CASRDAGQSVGNYGYTF TGTGCCAGCAGGGACGCGGGACAGTCAGTGGGTAACTATGGCTACACCTTC
- TRBJ1-2 TRBV19 - CASSIDHRAWNYGYTF TGTGCCAGTAGTATCGACCACAGGGCGTGGAACTATGGCTACACCTTC
TRBD1 TRBJ2-5 TRBV28 - CASSHGGTGGETQYF TGCGCCAGCAGCCACGGGGGGACAGGGGGAGAGACCCAGTACTTC
TRBD2 TRBJ2-5 TRBV28 - CASSLGIGTSGRTQETQYF TGTGCCAGCAGTCTAGGGATCGGGACTAGCGGGAGAACCCAAGAGACCCAGTACTTC
TRBD1 TRBJ1-1 TRBV11-2 many CASSPWAGGPNTEAFF TGTGCCAGCAGCCCATGGGCAGGGGGTCCGAACACTGAAGCTTTCTTT
- TRBJ2-5 TRBV11-2 many CASSKNSQETQYF TGTGCCAGCAGCAAAAATTCTCAAGAGACCCAGTACTTC
- TRBJ1-5 TRBV15 - CATSRAFGIDVHSNQPQHF TGTGCCACCAGCAGAGCGTTTGGAATAGACGTCCATAGCAATCAGCCCCAGCATTTT
- TRBJ2-1 TRBV10-1 - CASMVWGGEHRSLLDPHTHNEQFF TGCGCCAGCATGGTATGGGGTGGGGAACATAGATCCTTACTCGACCCACACACACACAATGAGCAGTTCTTC
- TRBJ2-3 TRBV5-1 once CASSYSPSDTDTQYF TGCGCCAGCAGCTACAGCCCGAGCGACACAGATACGCAGTATTTT
- TRBJ2-5 TRBV29-1 many CSVGGARDNQETQYF TGCAGCGTTGGTGGGGCCCGGGACAACCAAGAGACCCAGTACTTC
- TRBJ1-3 TRBV6-1 - CASVALSGNTIYF TGTGCCAGCGTGGCCCTCTCTGGAAACACCATATATTTT